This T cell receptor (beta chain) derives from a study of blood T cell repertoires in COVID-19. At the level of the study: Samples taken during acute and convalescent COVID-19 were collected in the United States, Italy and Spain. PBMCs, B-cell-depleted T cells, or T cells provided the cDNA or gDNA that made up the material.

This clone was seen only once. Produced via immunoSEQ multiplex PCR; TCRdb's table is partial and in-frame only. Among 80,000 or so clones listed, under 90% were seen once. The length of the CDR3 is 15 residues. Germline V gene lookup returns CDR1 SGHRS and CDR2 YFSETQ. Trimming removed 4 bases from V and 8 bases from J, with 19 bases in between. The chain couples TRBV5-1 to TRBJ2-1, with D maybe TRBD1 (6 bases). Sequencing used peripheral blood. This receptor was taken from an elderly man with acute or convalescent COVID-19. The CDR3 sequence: CASSALQGFLDEQFF. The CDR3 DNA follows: TGCGCCAGCAGCGCACTCCAGGGGTTTCTGGATGAGCAGTTCTTC. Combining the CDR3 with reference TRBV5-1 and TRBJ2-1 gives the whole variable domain KAGVTQTPRYLIKTRGQQVTLSCSPISGHRSVSWYQQTPGQGLQFLFEYFSETQRNKGNFPGRFSGRQFSNSRSEMNVSTLELGDSALYLCASSALQGFLDEQFFGPGTRLTVL.